These 9 T cell receptor beta chains share one sample of origin, sequenced in a study of radiotherapy plus CTLA-4 blockade in lung cancer. Profiling relied on immunoSEQ multiplex PCR, and the TCRdb table lists in-frame clones only, not all of them. The sample has about 43,000 clones, around 70% seen once; the top ten hold over 20%. Sequencing used peripheral blood, obtained from a patient treated with radiotherapy plus ipilimumab. The receptors here all came from a human donor with non-small cell lung cancer who had a partial response to radiotherapy plus ipilimumab.

The J gene is TRBJ2-5, the V gene TRBV11-2; TRBD2 matches at 7 bases. After removal of 5 bases from V and 5 bases from J, the junction contained 14 bases not matched to a gene. Germline V gene data show CDR1 as SGHAT and CDR2 as FQNNGV. The CDR3 length is 16 residues. Written as DNA, the CDR3 is TGTGCCAGCAGCCTTTCTCGGTTCGGGGAGGGGGAGACCCAGTACTTC. Protein sequence: CASSLSRFGEGETQYF.

This chain joins TRBV9 and TRBJ2-3; D is ambiguous. This CDR3 spans 14 amino acids. Germline CDR1 and CDR2: SGDLS and YYNGEE. Trimming shortened V by 10 bases and J by 0 bases, and 15 bases separated the two germline ends. As DNA, the CDR3 is TGTGCCTCGTCGTGGGCCGCCAGCACAGATACGCAGTATTTT. It codes for CASSWAASTDTQYF.

For the CDR3, the DNA is TGCGCCAGCAGCTTGGCCGGGACAGAAAAAGAGACCCAGTACTTC. This encodes CASSLAGTEKETQYF. This chain joins TRBV5-1 and TRBJ2-5, with TRBD1 matching 7 bases. The germline V gene encodes CDR1 SGHRS and CDR2 YFSETQ. V gave up 0 bases and J gave up 3 bases; unmatched junction bases: 5. CDR3 length: 15 amino acids.

The chain has TRBV1 and TRBJ2-3; the DNA was not used to check the table's D call, TRBD2. TRBV1 is labeled a pseudogene. The CDR3 loop spans 17 amino acids. The CDR3 DNA is TGCACCAGCAGCCAAGGTCCGACTAGCGGGGGTGGAGATACGCAGTATTTT. Its translation: CTSSQGPTSGGGDTQYF.

The genes are TRBV27 and TRBJ2-3, with 12 nucleotides matching TRBD2. Germline CDR1 reads MNHEY; CDR2 reads SMNVEV (reference sequence). V lost 3 bases to trimming and J lost 4 bases; unmatched junction nucleotides: 14. This CDR3 comprises 19 residues. CDR3 in amino acids: CASSFLTSGSGRGADTQYF. CDR3 DNA sequence: TGTGCCAGCAGTTTCCTGACTAGCGGGAGTGGAAGGGGAGCAGATACGCAGTATTTT.

The V gene is TRBV5-1, the J gene TRBJ2-1; D perhaps matches TRBD2 (6 bases). Trimming shortened V by 4 bases and J by 2 bases, and 7 bases separated the two germline ends. There are 13 residues in the CDR3. Germline V gene sequence: CDR1 SGHRS, CDR2 YFSETQ. In nucleotides, the CDR3 is TGCGCCAGCAGCACTAGCCCCTACAATGAGCAGTTCTTC. Its protein is CASSTSPYNEQFF. The whole variable domain, filled in from reference TRBV5-1 and TRBJ2-1, reads KAGVTQTPRYLIKTRGQQVTLSCSPISGHRSVSWYQQTPGQGLQFLFEYFSETQRNKGNFPGRFSGRQFSNSRSEMNVSTLELGDSALYLCASSTSPYNEQFFGPGTRLTVL.

This clone was observed a few times. The V and J genes are TRBV2 and TRBJ1-2; weak D call: TRBD1 (6 bases). V was pared by 6 bases and J by 14 bases, with 19 bases between. CDR1 is SNHLY, CDR2 FYNNEI, per germline. The CDR3 consists of 12 residues. The CDR3 DNA sequence: TGTGCCAGCAGCTTCTGGGACACCCGAAGTACCTTC. Residues: CASSFWDTRSTF.

This rearrangement joins TRBV5-1 to TRBJ1-6; D may be TRBD1 (5 bases). Trimming took off 4 bases at V and 10 bases at J, with 21 bases between the two ends. This CDR3 contains 16 residues. CDR1 is SGHRS, CDR2 YFSETQ, per germline. The CDR3 sequence: CASSPAFGQQGSPLHF. The CDR3 coding sequence is TGCGCCAGCAGCCCAGCGTTCGGGCAGCAGGGATCACCCCTCCACTTT.

There are many counts of this clone. The V call is TRBV5-6, the J call TRBJ2-3; the match to TRBD2 covers 8 bases. The V gene end was trimmed by 1 base and the J gene end by 0 bases; junction bases not matched to a gene: 4. The CDR3 extends over 16 amino acids. CDR1 is SGHDT, CDR2 YYEEEE, per germline. The DNA for the CDR3 is TGTGCCAGCAGCTTGACTAGCGGAGTTAGCACAGATACGCAGTATTTT. Protein product: CASSLTSGVSTDTQYF. The whole variable domain, filled in from reference TRBV5-6 and TRBJ2-3, reads DAGVTQSPTHLIKTRGQQVTLRCSPKSGHDTVSWYQQALGQGPQFIFQYYEEEERQRGNFPDRFSGHQFPNYSSELNVNALLLGDSALYLCASSLTSGVSTDTQYFGPGTRLTVL.